The 28 T cell receptor beta chains below all came from one sample that was sequenced in a study of T cells in localized non-small cell lung cancer. TCRdb's copy holds only in-frame clones and misses some; the assay was immunoSEQ multiplex PCR. The sample carries some 2,400 clones, 30% recorded once. Sequencing used normal lung tissue next to the tumor, obtained before any cancer treatment. These receptors all stem from a female donor aged 60 or older with stage I squamous cell lung carcinoma.

This chain connects TRBV19 to TRBJ2-7; D may be TRBD2 (6 bases). CDR1 is LNHDA, CDR2 SQIVND, per germline (reference sequence). The CDR3 extends over 15 amino acids. With 5 bases removed from V and 2 bases from J, the gap between germline ends came to 16 bases. CDR3 region: CASSLNWGGAYEQYV. DNA for the CDR3: TGTGCCAGTAGTCTCAACTGGGGAGGAGCCTACGAGCAGTACGTC.

The rearrangement links TRBV6-8 to TRBJ2-1; 7 bases fit TRBD2. Germline V gene data show CDR1 as MNHGY and CDR2 as SAAAGT. The V segment lost 6 bases and the J segment 5 bases; nucleotides outside the gene matches: 7. CDR3 length equals 14 residues. The CDR3, as DNA: TGTGCCAGCAGAGCCGGGACTATTAACAATGAGCAGTTCTTC. Its protein product is CASRAGTINNEQFF.

V and J are TRBV6-8 and TRBJ2-4, with 11 positions matching TRBD2. The CDR3 totals 17 residues. V lost 7 bases and J lost 7; bases outside the gene matches: 15. From germline, CDR1 is MNHGY and CDR2 SAAAGT. The CDR3 sequence: CASTSGSSGRSMNIQYF. The CDR3 DNA reads TGTGCCAGCACCTCAGGGTCTAGCGGGAGGTCGATGAACATTCAGTACTTC.

This clone occurred a few times. The chain uses TRBV6-8 and TRBJ1-2; weak D call: TRBD1 (5 bases). Trimming took off 7 bases at V and 8 bases at J, with 17 bases between the two ends. The CDR3 runs 13 residues. Germline assignment: CDR1 MNHGY and CDR2 SAAAGT. DNA for the CDR3: TGTGCCAGCACCGAGGACGGCGGGGGAGGCTACACCTTC. It is translated as CASTEDGGGGYTF.

This rearrangement joins TRBV29-1 to TRBJ2-3; D may be TRBD2 (5 bases). Looked up from germline, CDR1 is SQVTM and CDR2 is ANQGSEA. V was pared by 3 bases and J by 5 bases, with 12 bases between. CDR3 size: 13 residues. CDR3 residues: CSVEREDIDTQYF. The CDR3, as DNA: TGCAGCGTTGAGAGGGAAGACATAGATACGCAGTATTTT.

This clone was counted only a few times. The V and J genes are TRBV11-3 and TRBJ2-7; the D gene is possibly TRBD1 (6 bases). CDR3 length equals 15 residues. Germline V CDR1 and CDR2: SGHNT, YENEEA. The V and J ends lost 5 bases and 0 bases respectively, with 14 bases between them. In DNA, the CDR3 is TGTGCCAGCAGCAGGACGGGACAAAGCTCCTACGAGCAGTACTTC. This codes for CASSRTGQSSYEQYF.

The chain uses TRBV10-2 and TRBJ2-3; TRBD2 matches 8 bases. V was clipped by 3 bases and J by 0 bases; unmatched bases: 5. CDR1 is WSHSY and CDR2 is SAAADI in the germline V gene. This CDR3 spans 16 amino acids. This chain's CDR3 is CASSDFRGGSTDTQYF. The CDR3 nucleotides are TGCGCCAGCAGTGATTTTCGGGGGGGGAGCACAGATACGCAGTATTTT.

This chain connects TRBV6-8 to TRBJ1-3; 7 bases are shared with TRBD1. V gave up 6 bases and J gave up 0 bases; unmatched junction bases: 5. The germline gives CDR1 MNHGY, CDR2 SAAAGT. There are 15 residues in the CDR3. The CDR3 region is CASRPTGHSGNTIYF. In nucleotides, the CDR3 is TGTGCCAGCAGGCCGACAGGGCACTCTGGAAACACCATATATTTT.

V gene TRBV6-8 combines with J gene TRBJ2-7; the D is unclear. Trimming shortened V by 4 bases and J by 3 bases, and 13 bases separated the two germline ends. There are 14 residues in the CDR3. CDR1 and CDR2 from the germline V gene are MNHGY and SAAAGT. The CDR3 loop is CASSLKPWGYEQYV. CDR3 in DNA: TGTGCCAGCAGTTTAAAACCCTGGGGCTACGAGCAGTACGTC.

This clone has a handful of counts. The V call is TRBV18, the J call TRBJ2-1; D possibly matches TRBD1 or TRBD2 (6 bases each). Germline CDR1 KGHSH, CDR2 LQKENI. The CDR3 runs 14 residues. Trimming pared 3 bases from V and 9 bases from J, leaving 15 bases between. The CDR3 loop is CASSPPTQGGEQFF. The DNA for the CDR3 is TGTGCCAGCTCACCCCCTACACAGGGAGGTGAGCAGTTCTTC.

This chain uses TRBV9 with TRBJ2-7; the D is unclear. This CDR3 is built from 13 residues. Trimming left V 4 bases short and J 3 bases short, with 11 bases between. CDR1 SGDLS and CDR2 YYNGEE come from the germline V gene. CDR3 amino acids: CASSTDGLYEQYF. The CDR3 bases are TGTGCCAGCAGCACAGATGGCCTCTACGAGCAGTACTTC.

This chain uses TRBV9 with TRBJ2-7; 9 nucleotides align to TRBD1. Germline V gene lookup returns CDR1 SGDLS and CDR2 YYNGEE. With 3 bases clipped from V and 2 bases from J, the junction kept 6 bases outside the gene matches. This CDR3 has 15 amino acids. The CDR3 sequence is CASSAGGTGTYEQYF. CDR3 coding DNA: TGTGCCAGCAGCGCTGGGGGGACAGGGACCTACGAGCAGTACTTC. The full variable domain, with the rest looked up from reference TRBV9 and TRBJ2-7, is DSGVTQTPKHLITATGQRVTLRCSPRSGDLSVYWYQQSLDQGLQFLIQYYNGEERAKGNILERFSAQQFPDLHSELNLSSLELGDSALYFCASSAGGTGTYEQYFGPGTRLTVT.

The rearrangement uses TRBV19 and TRBJ1-6; possibly TRBD1 for D (5 bases). Looked up from germline, CDR1 is LNHDA and CDR2 is SQIVND (reference sequence). The CDR3 spans 14 residues. Trimming removed 5 bases from V and 6 bases from J, with 11 bases in between. CDR3 protein: CASSLREFNSPLHF. The CDR3 DNA is TGTGCCAGTAGTCTCAGGGAATTTAATTCACCCCTCCACTTT.

This clone turned up a few times. This chain uses TRBV6-8 with TRBJ1-5; D unresolved. The V end lost 2 bases, the J end lost 0 bases, and 5 bases lay between the germline ends. The CDR3 covers 14 residues. CDR1 and CDR2 from the germline V gene are MNHGY and SAAAGT. For the CDR3, the DNA is TGTGCCAGCAGTTACGTCTATAGCAATCAGCCCCAGCATTTT. Translating it yields CASSYVYSNQPQHF.

This chain uses TRBV11-3 with TRBJ2-2; 12 bases map to TRBD2. The V and J ends lost 5 bases and 4 bases, in that order; junction bases with no gene match: 14. In germline, CDR1 is SGHNT, CDR2 YENEEA. This CDR3 comprises 19 residues. This CDR3 is CASSLLGLAGGLGTGELFF. The CDR3 DNA reads as TGTGCCAGCAGCCTACTTGGGCTAGCGGGGGGGCTAGGCACCGGGGAGCTGTTTTTT.

The rearrangement links TRBV2 to TRBJ2-7; D is unclear. V gave up 6 bases and J gave up 2 bases, with 11 bases separating them. This CDR3 comprises 13 residues. In germline, CDR1 is SNHLY, CDR2 FYNNEI. The CDR3 DNA reads TGTGCCAGCAGAAAGGGTAGCACCTACGAGCAGTACTTC. Its protein product is CASRKGSTYEQYF.

This clone was counted between two and nine times. V and J are TRBV28 and TRBJ1-2, with 9 bases lining up with TRBD1. This CDR3 spans 16 amino acids. CDR1 and CDR2 from the germline V gene are MDHEN and SYDVKM. V shed 7 bases, J shed 4 bases, and the junction held 13 bases outside the gene matches. CDR3 residues: CASTTGTGNKGYGYTF. The CDR3 bases are TGTGCCAGCACTACCGGGACAGGGAATAAGGGCTATGGCTACACCTTC.

This clone qualifies as large. V and J are TRBV6-8 and TRBJ2-1, with D perhaps matching TRBD2 (5 bases). Germline V gene lookup returns CDR1 MNHGY and CDR2 SAAAGT. The V gene lost 6 bases and the J gene lost 2 bases, with 14 bases spanning the gap. The CDR3 is 15 residues long. Here the CDR3 reads CASREDGPPYNEQFF. The CDR3 DNA follows: TGTGCCAGCAGGGAGGACGGTCCTCCCTACAATGAGCAGTTCTTC.

This clone was observed a handful of times. The chain is built from TRBV6-8 and TRBJ1-2; 7 nucleotides align to TRBD1. Germline assignment: CDR1 MNHGY and CDR2 SAAAGT. This CDR3 comprises 15 residues. The V gene end was trimmed by 2 bases and the J gene end by 4 bases; junction bases not matched to a gene: 7. CDR3 sequence reads: CASSYDRASSYGYTF. CDR3 nucleotide sequence: TGTGCCAGCAGTTACGACAGGGCCTCCTCCTATGGCTACACCTTC.

This clone has more than one count but fewer than ten. The CDR3 DNA sequence: TGTGCCAGCACTAACAACGGGGGCTCCTACGAGCAGTACTTC. This encodes CASTNNGGSYEQYF. V and J are TRBV6-8 and TRBJ2-7; TRBD2 might be the D (6 bases). Germline CDR1 reads MNHGY; CDR2 reads SAAAGT. This CDR3 contains 14 residues. The V gene lost 7 bases and the J gene lost 0 bases, with 13 bases spanning the gap.

The chain is built from TRBV9 and TRBJ1-1; no clear D gene. This CDR3 region has 14 residues. Trimming took 4 bases from V and 4 from J, leaving 14 bases between them. CDR1 is SGDLS and CDR2 is YYNGEE in the germline V gene. The CDR3 here is CASSPGSMITEAFF. The DNA of the CDR3 is TGTGCCAGCAGCCCCGGCTCGATGATCACTGAAGCTTTCTTT.

By share of the sample, this clone is large. The chain couples TRBV9 to TRBJ2-3; D is possibly TRBD1 (6 bases). The CDR3 spans 16 residues. V was shortened by 3 bases and J by 0 bases, with 14 bases between the two germline ends. CDR1 SGDLS and CDR2 YYNGEE come from the germline V gene. The CDR3 nucleotides read TGTGCCAGCAGCGCCCTAGCAGGGGCTAGCACAGATACGCAGTATTTT. Amino acid sequence: CASSALAGASTDTQYF.

V gene TRBV11-3 combines with J gene TRBJ2-3; no reliable D call. V lost 6 bases, J lost 8 bases, and 24 bases lay in between. CDR3 length equals 16 residues. CDR1 and CDR2 from the germline V gene are SGHNT and YENEEA. In DNA form, the CDR3 reads TGTGCCAGCAGTTTGAACCGGGCCGACCTATCCCTTACGCAGTATTTT. Residues: CASSLNRADLSLTQYF.

V usage is TRBV1 and J usage is TRBJ1-2; TRBD1, the D gene given by the table, was not confirmed from the DNA. TRBV1 is termed a pseudogene. This CDR3 spans 15 amino acids. CDR3 in DNA: TGCGCCAGCAGCAAGAGGGCCGCAGGGGACTATGGCTACACCTTC. Protein: CASSKRAAGDYGYTF.

V usage is TRBV14 and J usage is TRBJ1-1; D perhaps matches TRBD1 (5 bases). Per germline, CDR1 SGHDN and CDR2 FVKESK. The CDR3 sequence is 15 residues long. V lost 8 bases to trimming and J lost 3 bases, with 19 bases between them. This CDR3 is CASFERRVLHTEAFF. CDR3 DNA: TGTGCCAGCTTCGAGCGCAGGGTTCTCCACACTGAAGCTTTCTTT.

This clone occurred a few times. The chain employs TRBV6-8 and TRBJ2-3, with a tentative D call TRBD2 (5 bases). Trimming cost V 4 bases and J 9 bases, with 17 bases left between them. This CDR3 is 14 amino acids long. From germline, CDR1 is MNHGY and CDR2 SAAAGT. The CDR3 sequence is CASSSPQWRGTQYF. The CDR3, as DNA: TGTGCCAGCAGTTCCCCCCAGTGGAGAGGGACGCAGTATTTT.

This clone is medium-sized within its sample. The junction departs from the called germline gene at one end, perhaps through a read error. The V and J genes are TRBV6-8 and TRBJ1-2, with D hard to call. The CDR3 is made up of 12 amino acids. Germline V lookup: CDR1 MNHGY, CDR2 SAAAGT. The CDR3 region is CASSRLFGRVDF. CDR3 nucleotide sequence: TGTGCCAGCAGCCGTTTATTCGGTAGAGTCGACTTC.

The chain has TRBV11-3 and TRBJ2-7, with TRBD2 as a possible D gene (5 bases). Germline CDR1 is SGHNT and CDR2 is YENEEA. The CDR3 is 14 amino acids. V dropped 5 bases and J dropped 3 bases, with 14 bases sitting between them. CDR3 in DNA: TGTGCCAGCAGCCCACGAGCTGGAGGCTACGAGCAGTACTTC. Translation gives CASSPRAGGYEQYF.